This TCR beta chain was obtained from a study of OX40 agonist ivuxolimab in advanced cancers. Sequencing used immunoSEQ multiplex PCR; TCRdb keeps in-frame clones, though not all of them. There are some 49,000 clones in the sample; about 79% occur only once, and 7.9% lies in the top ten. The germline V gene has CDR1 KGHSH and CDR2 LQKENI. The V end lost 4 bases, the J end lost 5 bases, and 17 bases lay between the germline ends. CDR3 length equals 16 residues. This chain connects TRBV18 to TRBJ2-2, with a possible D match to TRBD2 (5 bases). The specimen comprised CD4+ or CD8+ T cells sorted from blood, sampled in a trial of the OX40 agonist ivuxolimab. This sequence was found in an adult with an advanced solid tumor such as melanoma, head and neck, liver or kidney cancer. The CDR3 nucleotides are TGTGCCAGCTCACGGGATATGGAGCGGACGACCGGGGAGCTGTTTTTT. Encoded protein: CASSRDMERTTGELFF.